Listed below are T cell receptor beta chains from one sample, sequenced in a study of T-cell memory formation after mild COVID-19. A single record per CDR3 protein comes from TCRdb applying MiXCR to the 5' RACE reads. This table holds approximately 110,000 distinct CDR3 sequences, approximately 21% found once. The specimen was PBMCs or a T cell subset sorted from them (not recorded which). The receptor source for this set is a young man who had mild COVID-19 (a few samples of this study predate the infection). Cell type and time point are not known. The CDR3 runs from the conserved cysteine through the conserved F or W. D genes are given only for firm matches. Clone size appears in some rows only: once, few, many, or a class for an expanded clone.

d_gene	v_gene	j_gene	abundance	CDR3aa	CDR3nt
-	TRBV5-1	TRBJ1-1	-	CASRSQAQVGEAFF	TGCGCCAGCAGATCCCAGGCCCAGGTCGGTGAAGCTTTCTTT
-	TRBV7-9	TRBJ2-1	few	CASSLEGGLPYNEQFF	TGTGCCAGCAGCCTTGAGGGGGGCTTACCCTACAATGAGCAGTTCTTC
TRBD2	TRBV28	TRBJ2-3	few	CASSGGTSWNTQYF	TGTGCCAGCAGTGGAGGGACTAGCTGGAATACGCAGTATTTT
TRBD2	TRBV29-1	TRBJ2-2	few	CSVEGRIAGGHTGELFF	TGCAGCGTTGAAGGGCGGATAGCGGGGGGTCACACCGGGGAGCTGTTTTTT
-	TRBV6-2/TRBV6-3	TRBJ1-2	once	CASSYLERDYGYTF	TGTGCCAGCAGTTACCTCGAACGGGACTATGGCTACACCTTC
-	TRBV6-4	TRBJ2-1	few	CASSDLGGAGNEQFF	TGTGCCAGCAGTGATCTGGGGGGGGCCGGTAATGAGCAGTTCTTC
-	TRBV4-1	TRBJ1-4	-	CASSQVGGTPRLFF	TGCGCCAGCAGCCAAGTGGGTGGGACACCGAGACTGTTTTTT
-	TRBV3-1	TRBJ2-1	-	CASSQDLAETYNEQFF	TGTGCCAGCAGCCAAGATCTTGCTGAGACCTACAATGAGCAGTTCTTC
-	TRBV7-9	TRBJ2-1	few	CASSTGVAIDEQFF	TGTGCCAGCAGCACGGGGGTAGCGATCGATGAGCAGTTCTTC
TRBD2	TRBV12-3/TRBV12-4	TRBJ2-5	few	CASSLGGGRRTQYF	TGTGCCAGCAGTCTGGGCGGGGGTCGGAGGACCCAGTACTTC
-	TRBV5-1	TRBJ2-7	-	CASSLGAELYEQYF	TGCGCCAGCAGCTTGGGGGCAGAACTATACGAGCAGTACTTC
-	TRBV6-5	TRBJ2-2	-	CASSYSSGTGELFF	TGTGCCAGCAGTTACTCCTCAGGAACCGGGGAGCTGTTTTTT
TRBD2	TRBV7-2	TRBJ2-3	few	CASSFLTSGGSTDTQYF	TGTGCCAGCAGCTTTTTAACTAGCGGGGGGAGCACAGATACGCAGTATTTT
-	TRBV29-1	TRBJ2-1	-	CSVAPRFNNEQFF	TGCAGCGTTGCTCCGCGATTCAACAATGAGCAGTTCTTC
TRBD1	TRBV7-3	TRBJ1-4	-	CASRFDPGTGNEKLFF	TGTGCCAGCAGATTCGATCCCGGGACAGGGAATGAAAAACTGTTTTTT
-	TRBV6-5	TRBJ1-2	few	CASRPGLADGYTF	TGTGCCAGCAGACCCGGACTGGCGGATGGCTACACCTTC
-	TRBV4-3	TRBJ1-1	few	CASSKTENTEAFF	TGCGCCAGCAGCAAGACGGAGAACACTGAAGCTTTCTTT
TRBD2	TRBV4-1	TRBJ2-1	-	CASSQDGGLALSEQFF	TGCGCCAGCAGCCAAGACGGGGGACTAGCCCTTTCCGAGCAGTTCTTC
-	TRBV27	TRBJ1-5	-	CASSSLGGSQPQHF	TGTGCCAGCAGTTCCCTCGGGGGGTCACAGCCCCAGCATTTT
-	TRBV20-1	TRBJ1-1	-	CSAGRIGNTEAFF	TGCAGTGCGGGGAGGATTGGGAACACTGAAGCTTTCTTT
-	TRBV7-4	TRBJ1-5	-	CASSLVRPSCNQPQHF	TGTGCCAGCAGCTTAGTGAGGCCTTCGTGCAATCAGCCCCAGCATTTT
TRBD1	TRBV27	TRBJ1-1	-	CASSFIDVTGPGEAFF	TGTGCCAGCAGTTTCATTGACGTGACAGGGCCAGGTGAAGCTTTCTTT
TRBD1	TRBV27	TRBJ2-7	many	CASSLGQGGYEQYF	TGTGCCAGCAGCTTGGGACAGGGAGGCTACGAGCAGTACTTC